This record looks at one T cell receptor (beta chain) sequence and its context. These data are taken from a study of cytomegalovirus exposure and HLA in healthy donors. Study summary: Ancestry clustering placed around 80% of roughly 410 genotyped donors in the Caucasian-associated cluster.

PCR amplification relied on 60 Vbeta primers (plus 13 Jbeta primers). Clones were sequenced by immunoSEQ multiplex PCR, and TCRdb holds only the in-frame ones, with some missing. The sample lists under 200,000 clones; 75% to 90% were seen once. The V end was cut by 6 bases, the J end by 0 bases, with 12 bases between. Germline lookup yields CDR1 SQVTM and CDR2 ANQGSEA. This CDR3 comprises 14 residues. This TCR was sampled from a woman aged 45-59 years in good health and CMV-seropositive. This chain links TRBV29-1 with TRBJ1-5; D is unclear. Sequenced: PBMCs. This CDR3 reads CSVGGQDSNQPQHF. CDR3 in DNA: TGCAGCGTCGGCGGGCAAGATAGCAATCAGCCCCAGCATTTT.